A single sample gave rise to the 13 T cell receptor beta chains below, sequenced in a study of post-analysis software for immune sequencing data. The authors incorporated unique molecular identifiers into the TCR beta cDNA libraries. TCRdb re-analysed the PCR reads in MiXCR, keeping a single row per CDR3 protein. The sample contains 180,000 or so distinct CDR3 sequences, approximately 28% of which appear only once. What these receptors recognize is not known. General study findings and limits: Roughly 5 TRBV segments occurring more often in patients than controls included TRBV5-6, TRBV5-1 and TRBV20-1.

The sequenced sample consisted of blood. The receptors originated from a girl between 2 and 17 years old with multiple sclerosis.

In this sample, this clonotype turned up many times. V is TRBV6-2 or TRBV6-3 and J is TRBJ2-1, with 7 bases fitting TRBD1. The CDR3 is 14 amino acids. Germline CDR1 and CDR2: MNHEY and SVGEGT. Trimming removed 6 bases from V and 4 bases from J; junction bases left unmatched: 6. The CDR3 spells CASRSRDRYNEQFF. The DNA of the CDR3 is TGTGCCAGCAGATCCAGGGACAGATACAATGAGCAGTTCTTC.

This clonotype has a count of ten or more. CDR3 amino acids: CASCPSGREQYF. CDR3 nucleotides: TGTGCCAGCTGCCCTAGCGGGAGGGAGCAGTACTTC. V usage is TRBV6-6 and J usage is TRBJ2-7; 11 bases line up with TRBD2. Germline V gene data show CDR1 as MNHNY and CDR2 as SVGAGI (reference sequence). The CDR3 consists of 12 residues. V shed 8 bases, J shed 7 bases, and the junction held 4 bases outside the gene matches.

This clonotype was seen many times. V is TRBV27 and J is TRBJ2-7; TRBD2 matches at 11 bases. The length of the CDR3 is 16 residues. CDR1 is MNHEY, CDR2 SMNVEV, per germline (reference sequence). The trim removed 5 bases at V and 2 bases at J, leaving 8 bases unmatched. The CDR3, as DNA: TGTGCCAGCAGTCCCGGGACTAGCGGAGTTGCCTACGAGCAGTACTTC. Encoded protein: CASSPGTSGVAYEQYF.

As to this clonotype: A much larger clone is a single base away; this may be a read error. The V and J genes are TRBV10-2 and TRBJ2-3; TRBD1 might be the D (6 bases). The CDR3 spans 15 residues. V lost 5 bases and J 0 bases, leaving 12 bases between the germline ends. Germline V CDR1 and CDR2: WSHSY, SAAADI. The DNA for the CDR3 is TGCGCCAGCAGTCGGGGACATTATAGCACAGATACGCAGTATTTT. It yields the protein CASSRGHYSTDTQYF.

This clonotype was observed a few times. The DNA for the CDR3 is TGTGCCAGTGGTGGGAGCGCGACCTCCTACAATGAGCAGTTCTTC. Translation gives CASGGSATSYNEQFF. V usage is TRBV19 and J usage is TRBJ2-1; possible D gene TRBD2, 5 bases. Germline CDR1 is LNHDA and CDR2 is SQIVND (reference sequence). V lost 8 bases and J lost 0, with 14 bases in between. This CDR3 region has 15 residues.

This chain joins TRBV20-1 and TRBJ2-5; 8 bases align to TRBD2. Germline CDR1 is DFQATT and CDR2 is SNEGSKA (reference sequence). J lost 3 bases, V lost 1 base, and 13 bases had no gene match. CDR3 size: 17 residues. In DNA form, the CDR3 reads TGCAGTGCTAGAGCCATTCTAGCGGGCGTGGCAAAAGAGACCCAGTACTTC. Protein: CSARAILAGVAKETQYF.

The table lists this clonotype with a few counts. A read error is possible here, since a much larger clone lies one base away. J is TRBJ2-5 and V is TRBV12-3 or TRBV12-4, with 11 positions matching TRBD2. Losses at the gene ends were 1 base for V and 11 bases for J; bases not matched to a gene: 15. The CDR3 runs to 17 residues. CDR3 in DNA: TGTGCCAGCAGTTTAGGTTCTGGTAGCGGGAGGGCTTTGGAGCAGTACTTC. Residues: CASSLGSGSGRALEQYF.

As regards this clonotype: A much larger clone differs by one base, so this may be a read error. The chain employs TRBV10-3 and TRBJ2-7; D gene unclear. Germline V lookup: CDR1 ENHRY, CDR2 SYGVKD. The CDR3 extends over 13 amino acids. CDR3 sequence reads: CAIRESRSHEQYF. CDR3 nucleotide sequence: TGTGCCATCAGGGAGTCGAGGAGTCACGAGCAGTACTTC.

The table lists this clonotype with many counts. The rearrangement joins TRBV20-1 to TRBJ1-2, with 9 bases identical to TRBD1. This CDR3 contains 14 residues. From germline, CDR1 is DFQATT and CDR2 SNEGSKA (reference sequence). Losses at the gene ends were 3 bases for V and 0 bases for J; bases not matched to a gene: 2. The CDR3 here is CSARGQGANYGYTF. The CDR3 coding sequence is TGCAGTGCTAGGGGACAGGGAGCTAACTATGGCTACACCTTC.

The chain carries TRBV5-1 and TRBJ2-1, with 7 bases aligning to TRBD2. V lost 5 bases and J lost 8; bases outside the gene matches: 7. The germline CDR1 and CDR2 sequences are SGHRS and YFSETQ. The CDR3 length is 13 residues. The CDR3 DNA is TGCGCCAGCAGTGAGAATAGCGGGTATGAGCAGTTCTTC. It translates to CASSENSGYEQFF.

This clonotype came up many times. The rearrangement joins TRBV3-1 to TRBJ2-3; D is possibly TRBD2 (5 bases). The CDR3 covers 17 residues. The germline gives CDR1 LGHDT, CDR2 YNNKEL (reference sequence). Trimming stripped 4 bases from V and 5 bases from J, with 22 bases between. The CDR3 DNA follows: TGTGCCAGCAGCCCCATGACCCTTCGGGAATTGGAAGATACGCAGTATTTT. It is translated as CASSPMTLRELEDTQYF.

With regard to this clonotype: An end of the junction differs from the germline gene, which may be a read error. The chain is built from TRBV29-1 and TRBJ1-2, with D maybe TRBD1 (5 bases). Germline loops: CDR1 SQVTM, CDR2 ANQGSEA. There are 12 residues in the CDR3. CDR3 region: CGVLTRGSGYTF. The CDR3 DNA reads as TGCGGCGTCTTGACAAGGGGCTCAGGCTACACCTTC.

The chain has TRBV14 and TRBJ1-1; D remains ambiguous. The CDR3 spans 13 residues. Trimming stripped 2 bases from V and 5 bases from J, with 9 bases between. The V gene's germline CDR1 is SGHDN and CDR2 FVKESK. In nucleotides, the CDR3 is TGTGCCAGCAGCCAATTCCAGAGAACTGAAGCTTTCTTT. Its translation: CASSQFQRTEAFF.